These T cell receptor beta chains were read from a single sample in a study of CD8+ T cells in alopecia areata. The repertoire was sequenced with immunoSEQ multiplex PCR; TCRdb's copy has only in-frame clones and lacks some. Altogether 90,000 to 130,000 clones are present, under 65% being singletons, with the ten largest covering roughly 25%. The sequencing input was NKG2D-low CD8+ T cells sorted from blood. The receptors derive from a human donor with alopecia areata. The CDR3 runs from the conserved cysteine through the conserved F or W. Each record gives: V gene, J gene, CDR3 protein.

V gene: TRBV27; J gene: TRBJ2-7; CDR3 protein: CASSQGAEQYF
V gene: TRBV28; J gene: TRBJ2-5; CDR3 protein: CASSFLQNQETQYF
V gene: TRBV4-1; J gene: TRBJ2-4; CDR3 protein: CASTRIAGLAKNIQYF
V gene: TRBV28; J gene: TRBJ2-1; CDR3 protein: CASSSRTVQGNEQFF
V gene: TRBV7-9; J gene: TRBJ2-1; CDR3 protein: CASRPTSAPEGNEQFF
V gene: TRBV11-2; J gene: TRBJ2-1; CDR3 protein: CASSFSDGEQFF
V gene: TRBV19; J gene: TRBJ1-1; CDR3 protein: CASSMGNTEAFF
V gene: TRBV29-1; J gene: TRBJ1-1; CDR3 protein: CSVPKLRDTEAFF
V gene: TRBV29-1; J gene: TRBJ2-1; CDR3 protein: CSVDRQGVYNEQFF
V gene: TRBV5-1; J gene: TRBJ2-5; CDR3 protein: CASSLAPGQKETQYF
V gene: TRBV29-1; J gene: TRBJ2-2; CDR3 protein: CSVELGGELFF
V gene: TRBV5-6; J gene: TRBJ1-5; CDR3 protein: CASSLGLGSSQHF
V gene: TRBV18; J gene: TRBJ2-5; CDR3 protein: CASSPGGEAETQYF
V gene: TRBV9; J gene: TRBJ2-3; CDR3 protein: CASSGDTQYF
V gene: TRBV7-9; J gene: TRBJ2-1; CDR3 protein: CASSLGPREVDEQFF
V gene: TRBV13; J gene: TRBJ2-3; CDR3 protein: CASSYPSRGHTDTQYF
V gene: TRBV2; J gene: TRBJ2-2; CDR3 protein: CASSHPGHETNTGELFF
V gene: TRBV4-1; J gene: TRBJ2-1; CDR3 protein: CASSQAVSYNEQFF
V gene: TRBV14; J gene: TRBJ2-5; CDR3 protein: CASSQSKREAQETQYF
V gene: TRBV19; J gene: TRBJ2-1; CDR3 protein: CASSGLGNEQFF
V gene: TRBV29-1; J gene: TRBJ2-7; CDR3 protein: CSVENTWDEQYF
V gene: TRBV29-1; J gene: TRBJ1-2; CDR3 protein: CSVFQGGSGYTF
V gene: TRBV6-5; J gene: TRBJ2-1; CDR3 protein: CASSYSGHSGNNEQFF
V gene: TRBV2; J gene: TRBJ1-5; CDR3 protein: CASSGGRGAHQPQHF
V gene: TRBV29-1; J gene: TRBJ2-1; CDR3 protein: CSVEFRLAGDNEQFF
V gene: TRBV5-6; J gene: TRBJ1-2; CDR3 protein: CASSLAVANYGYTF
V gene: TRBV28; J gene: TRBJ2-7; CDR3 protein: CASSSDQQNYEQYF
V gene: TRBV7-9; J gene: TRBJ2-5; CDR3 protein: CASTGARGRETQYF
V gene: TRBV19; J gene: TRBJ1-5; CDR3 protein: CASSEGLGNQPQHF
V gene: TRBV7-9; J gene: TRBJ2-3; CDR3 protein: CASSLDTQYF
V gene: TRBV6-5; J gene: TRBJ2-1; CDR3 protein: CASSPGQGSYNEQFF
V gene: TRBV4-1; J gene: TRBJ1-2; CDR3 protein: CASSPSDPNYGYTF
V gene: TRBV7-9; J gene: TRBJ2-3; CDR3 protein: CASSPDLTDTQYF
V gene: TRBV29-1; J gene: TRBJ2-7; CDR3 protein: CSVEVAGATYEQYF
V gene: TRBV27; J gene: TRBJ2-7; CDR3 protein: CASRLAGGLGSYEQYF
V gene: TRBV28; J gene: TRBJ2-7; CDR3 protein: CASSPPGLVYEQYF
V gene: TRBV2; J gene: TRBJ2-3; CDR3 protein: CASMGGSGSDTQYF
V gene: TRBV11-2; J gene: TRBJ2-5; CDR3 protein: CASSFPGSTQETQYF
V gene: TRBV2; J gene: TRBJ2-2; CDR3 protein: CASSVRVTGELFF